Listed below are T cell receptor beta chains from one sample, sequenced in a study of T cell repertoires in cytomegalovirus infection. No antigens are known for them. TCRdb ran MiXCR on the reads and lists one entry per CDR3 protein. The data contain roughly 730,000 distinct CDR3 sequences, 33% of them seen just once; the ten biggest clones take up around a sixth. The input for sequencing was cultured PBMCs, taken from culture after CMV antigen stimulation. The receptors derive from a human donor in good health (CMV status not recorded). Some clones in this sample may be carry-over from other donors' samples. CDR3s include the opening cysteine and the closing phenylalanine or tryptophan. A D gene is named only where the DNA matches it firmly. Some rows have no size entry. The others give once, few or many, or a class for an expanded clone.

j_call v_call clone_size d_call cdr3_nt cdr3_aa
TRBJ1-6 TRBV5-3 once TRBD1 TGTGCCAGCAGCTTAGGGGGCCAATCACCCCTCCACTTT CASSLGGQSPLHF
TRBJ2-4 TRBV10-3 . . TGTGCCATCAGTGAGTTCGGGAGCCAAAACATTCAGTACTTC CAISEFGSQNIQYF
TRBJ1-2 TRBV6-1 many TRBD1 TGTGCCAGCAGTGAAGCTCTCCCACGGACAGGGCGGACCACCTTC CASSEALPRTGRTTF
TRBJ1-2 TRBV20-1 . . TGCAGTGCCCACGGCATACAGGGCTATGGCTACACCTTC CSAHGIQGYGYTF
TRBJ2-1 TRBV11-2 . TRBD2 TGTGCCAGCAGCTTACAGGGACTAGCGAGTTACAATGAGCAGTTCTTC CASSLQGLASYNEQFF
TRBJ2-5 TRBV7-8 many . TGTGCCAGCAGCGAGGAGGGCCTTTGGGAGACCCAGTACTTC CASSEEGLWETQYF
TRBJ2-7 TRBV29-1 . TRBD2 TGCAGCGTTGAAAGGCTAGCGGGAGATCGGGAGCAGTACTTC CSVERLAGDREQYF
TRBJ2-3 TRBV11-2 . . TGTGCCAGCACCCCGAGGGGTGCAGATACGCAGTATTTT CASTPRGADTQYF
TRBJ1-2 TRBV20-1 . TRBD1 TGCAGTGCCAGGGGGCAGATTGATGGCTACACCTTC CSARGQIDGYTF
TRBJ2-5 TRBV18 . . TGTGCCAGCTCACCACCGAGCTCTTCCGAGACCCAGTACTTC CASSPPSSSETQYF
TRBJ2-7 TRBV27 once . TGTGCCAGCAGTTCGGTCCGCCGCTACGAGCAGTACTTC CASSSVRRYEQYF
TRBJ2-3 TRBV6-2/TRBV6-3 . TRBD2 TGTGCCAGCAGTTACACAGCGGGGGAAGATACGCAGTATTTT CASSYTAGEDTQYF
TRBJ2-1 TRBV6-5 few . TGTGCCAGCAGTTACTCGCCTAGCCCCCCTGAGCAGTTCTTC CASSYSPSPPEQFF
TRBJ1-1 TRBV27 . . TGTGCCAGCAGTTTTTCGTTTGGGGCTGAAGCTTTCTTT CASSFSFGAEAFF
TRBJ2-7 TRBV4-1 few TRBD2 TGCGCCAGCAGCCACTACCCTAGCGGGGATAACTCCTACGAGCAGTACTTC CASSHYPSGDNSYEQYF
TRBJ1-5 TRBV4-1 . . TGCGCCAGCAGCCAAGCACGGTGGGGAGAGAATCAGCCCCAGCATTTT CASSQARWGENQPQHF
TRBJ1-1 TRBV12-3/TRBV12-4 . TRBD1 TGTGCCAGCGGAAGACAGGGGGCGCCGACTGAAGCTTTCTTT CASGRQGAPTEAFF
TRBJ2-4 TRBV7-2 many . TGTGCCAGCAGCATAGGGTTGAGTAGGAGTAGGGCCAAAAACATTCAGTACTTC CASSIGLSRSRAKNIQYF
TRBJ2-3 TRBV6-6 once . TGTGCCAGCAGGGGGTTGCTAACAGATACGCAGTATTTT CASRGLLTDTQYF
TRBJ2-5 TRBV19 . . TGTGCCAGTAGTATAGATCTCGTGAGACAAGAGACCCAGTACTTC CASSIDLVRQETQYF
TRBJ2-7 TRBV7-2 few . TGTGCCAGCAGCTCCGAGCCCCCAGGGGCCCCCTACGAGCAGTACTTC CASSSEPPGAPYEQYF
TRBJ1-2 TRBV6-5 once . TGTGCCAGCACCCGACAGGCCCACCTCTATGGCTACACCTTC CASTRQAHLYGYTF
TRBJ1-2 TRBV12-3/TRBV12-4 . TRBD1 TGTGCCAGCACCGCCGGACAGGGAATGGTCTACACCTTC CASTAGQGMVYTF
TRBJ1-2 TRBV5-6 few . TGTGCCAGCAGCTTGGACGGGGGGGTTGATGGCTACACCTTC CASSLDGGVDGYTF
TRBJ1-4 TRBV29-1 . . TGCAGCGTTACGACAGCTGGGGATGAAAAACTGTTTTTT CSVTTAGDEKLFF
TRBJ2-5 TRBV4-1 . . . CASSHRWASGTETQNF
TRBJ2-3 TRBV12-5 few TRBD1 TGTGCTAGTGGTCCAGGGACAGGGGGCATAGATACGCAGTATTTT CASGPGTGGIDTQYF
TRBJ2-5 TRBV3-1 . . TGTGCCAGCAGCCCTTACATCGACAGGCAAGAGACCCAGTACTTC CASSPYIDRQETQYF
TRBJ1-5 TRBV7-8 few . TGTGCCAGCAGCTTAGCCTATTTCGATCTGAATATAGGGGCAAATCAGCCCCAGCATTTT CASSLAYFDLNIGANQPQHF
TRBJ2-7 TRBV28 . TRBD1 TGTGCCAGCAGTCCCCCCCAGGGGGCCTACGAGCAGTACTTC CASSPPQGAYEQYF
TRBJ2-1 TRBV7-6 many TRBD2 TGTGCCAGCAGCCCTCGCAGCGGGGGGATTAACAATGAGCAGTTCTTC CASSPRSGGINNEQFF
TRBJ1-2 TRBV5-1 . . TGCGCCAGCAGCTTGGATCTACAGGGTGGTAAAGGCTACACCTTC CASSLDLQGGKGYTF
TRBJ2-3 TRBV6-1 few . TGTGCCAGCAACCGACGGACCTATGGGGGAGATACGCAGTATTTT CASNRRTYGGDTQYF
TRBJ1-1 TRBV20-1 few TRBD1 TGCAGTGCTAGAGAGAAGGACAGGGCAGTTATGAACACTGAAGCTTTCTTT CSAREKDRAVMNTEAFF
TRBJ2-1 TRBV5-4 . . TGTGCCAGCAGTTCCAGGACAGCAACGTACAATGAGCAGTTCTTC CASSSRTATYNEQFF
TRBJ2-7 TRBV29-1 . TRBD2 TGCAGCGTTGAGAACGGGAGGGCCGGGGACGAGCAGTACTTC CSVENGRAGDEQYF
TRBJ2-6 TRBV11-2 many . TGTGCCAGCAGCGAGAGCTCTGGGGCCAACGTCCTGACTTTC CASSESSGANVLTF
TRBJ2-4 TRBV12-5 few . TGTGCTAGTGGTTTGGAATACAGCGCGGCCAAAAACATTCAGTACTTC CASGLEYSAAKNIQYF
TRBJ2-7 TRBV28 . TRBD2 TGTGCCAGCAGTACTTCTAGCGGGAGGCTCGCCCAGCAGTACTTC CASSTSSGRLAQQYF
TRBJ1-2 TRBV4-3 once . TGCGCCAGCAGCCAAGATCTTCTCCTGGGCTACACCTTC CASSQDLLLGYTF
TRBJ1-4 TRBV19 . TRBD1 TGTGCCAGTAGTGTCGGACAGGTTGAAAAACTGTTTTTT CASSVGQVEKLFF
TRBJ1-2 TRBV6-5 few . TGTGCCAGCAGACCGTGGGGGAACTATGGCTACACCTTC CASRPWGNYGYTF
TRBJ2-1 TRBV6-5 few TRBD2 TGTGCCAGCAGGTGGGGGGGCTCCTACAATGAGCAGTTCTTC CASRWGGSYNEQFF
TRBJ2-7 TRBV12-3/TRBV12-4 few . TGTGCCAGCAGTACAAAAGGAGGGACCGCCACTCGCTACGAGCAGTACTTC CASSTKGGTATRYEQYF
TRBJ2-7 TRBV7-9 few . TGTGCCAGCAGCTTTGATCGTAGCAGCGAGCAGTACTTC CASSFDRSSEQYF
TRBJ2-3 TRBV2 few . TGTGCCAGCAGGAGGGAGTACACAGATACGCAGTATTTT CASRREYTDTQYF
TRBJ1-5 TRBV12-3/TRBV12-4 few . TGTGCCAGCCCGCCTCGTGTCAGGGCAAGCAATCAGCCCCAGCATTTT CASPPRVRASNQPQHF
TRBJ2-7 TRBV7-8 few TRBD1 TGTGCCAGCAGCCCGCGGACAGGCCCATCCTCCTACGAGCAGTACTTC CASSPRTGPSSYEQYF
TRBJ2-2 TRBV4-3 few . TGCGCCAGCAGCCCGGACCTAGGGATCGGGGAGCTGTTTTTT CASSPDLGIGELFF
TRBJ2-1 TRBV11-3 few . TGTGCCAGCAGCCCGACTGGGCTCAATGAGCAGTTCTTC CASSPTGLNEQFF
TRBJ2-6 TRBV7-9 . . TGTGCCAGCAGCTCCGACCGCCGACGCTCTGGGGCCAACGTCCTGACTTTC CASSSDRRRSGANVLTF
TRBJ1-6 TRBV7-2 . . TGTGCCAGCAGCTTGGGTAGTAGAGGTTCACCCCTCCACTTT CASSLGSRGSPLHF
TRBJ2-7 TRBV10-1 . TRBD1 TGCGCCAGCAGGGGAGGACAGGGGTCCCACGAGCAGTACTTC CASRGGQGSHEQYF